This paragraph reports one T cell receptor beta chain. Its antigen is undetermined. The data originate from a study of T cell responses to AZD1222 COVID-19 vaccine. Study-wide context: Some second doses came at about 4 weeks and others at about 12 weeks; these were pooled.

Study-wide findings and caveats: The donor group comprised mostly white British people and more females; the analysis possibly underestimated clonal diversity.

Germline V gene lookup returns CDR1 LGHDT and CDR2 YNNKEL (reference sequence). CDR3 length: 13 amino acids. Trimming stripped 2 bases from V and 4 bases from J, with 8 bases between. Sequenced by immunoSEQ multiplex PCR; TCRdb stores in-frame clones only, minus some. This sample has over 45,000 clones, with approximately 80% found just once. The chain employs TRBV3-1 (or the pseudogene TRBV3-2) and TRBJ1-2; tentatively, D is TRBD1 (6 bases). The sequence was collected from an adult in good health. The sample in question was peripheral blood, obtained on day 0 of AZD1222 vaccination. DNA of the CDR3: TGTGCCAGCAGCCAATCCAGGGGCTATGGCTACACCTTC. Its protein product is CASSQSRGYGYTF.